A selection of T cell receptor beta chains follows, all from one sample in a study of shared clonotypes between healthy human individuals. Some clones are missing from TCRdb's copy, which holds only in-frame ones; the method was immunoSEQ multiplex PCR. Of 2,500,000 or so clones detected, less than 95% appear once; the ten largest clones hold 0.3% to 0.45%. The sequenced sample was naive CD4+ T cells from PBMCs. The receptors were gathered from a man younger than 35 in good health. Some clones in this sample may be carry-over from other donors' samples. Both conserved end residues are part of each CDR3. Each record gives: D gene, J gene, clone size, V gene, CDR3 DNA, CDR3 protein. D genes are given only for firm matches. Part of the rows lack a size; the others show once, few, many or a class for expanded clones.

NA | TRBJ2-1 | NA | TRBV6-1 | TGTGCCAGCACTGTCACGAACTACAATGAGCAGTTCTTC | CASTVTNYNEQFF
NA | TRBJ2-3 | once | TRBV2 | TGTGCCCGCCTTGAGCCGGGGTTGGGCACAGATACGCAGTATTTT | CARLEPGLGTDTQYF
NA | TRBJ2-2 | NA | TRBV7-3 | TGTGCCAGCAGCCTCTCTCACGGCTACACCGGGGAGCTGTTTTTT | CASSLSHGYTGELFF
TRBD1 | TRBJ2-7 | NA | TRBV5-4 | TGTGCCAGCAGCTTGACGGGGACAGGGGGCGAGCAGTACTTC | CASSLTGTGGEQYF
TRBD1 | TRBJ1-3 | NA | TRBV19 | TGTGCCAGTAGTGTAACAGGGGTTGCGGGAAACACCATATATTTT | CASSVTGVAGNTIYF
NA | TRBJ1-5 | NA | TRBV30 | TGTGCCTGCACAGGTCTGCGGGGGCCCCAGCATTTT | CACTGLRGPQHF
TRBD2 | TRBJ2-5 | NA | TRBV5-4 | TGTGCCAGCAGCTTCTGGGGGGGAGAGACCCAGTACTTC | CASSFWGGETQYF
TRBD1 | TRBJ2-3 | NA | TRBV4-1 | TGCGCCAGCAGCCGACAGGGGTTAACAGATACGCAGTATTTT | CASSRQGLTDTQYF
TRBD2 | TRBJ2-7 | NA | TRBV4-2 | TGTGCCAGCAGCCAAGTCTTGGCGGGAGGGGGTGAGCAGTACTTC | CASSQVLAGGGEQYF
NA | TRBJ1-1 | NA | TRBV13 | TGTGCCAGCACATATGGGCCCACTGAAGCTTTCTTT | CASTYGPTEAFF
TRBD2 | TRBJ2-2 | NA | TRBV4-2 | TGTGCCAGCAGCCAGACTCGGACTAGCGGGAACACCGGGGAGCTGTTTTTT | CASSQTRTSGNTGELFF
NA | TRBJ2-2 | NA | TRBV9 | TGTGCCAGCAGCGCGCCGATCGGGGAGCTGTTTTTT | CASSAPIGELFF
NA | TRBJ1-1 | NA | TRBV19 | TGTGCCAGTAGTTGGAGTAGTAGTTTGAACACTGAAGCTTTCTTT | CASSWSSSLNTEAFF
TRBD2 | TRBJ2-7 | NA | TRBV28 | TGTGCCAGCAACCCCCTAGCGGGAGGTAACTACGAGCAGTACTTC | CASNPLAGGNYEQYF
NA | TRBJ1-1 | NA | TRBV4-3 | TGCGCCAGCAGCCAACAGGGAGGGAACACTGAAGCTTTCTTT | CASSQQGGNTEAFF
NA | TRBJ2-5 | NA | TRBV5-1 | TGCGCCAGCAGCTCTCTCGGGAGAGGCGAGACCCAGTACTTC | CASSSLGRGETQYF
NA | TRBJ2-7 | NA | TRBV9 | TGTGCCAGCAGCCTGGGGACAAAGAGCTCCTACGAGCAGTACTTC | CASSLGTKSSYEQYF
TRBD1 | TRBJ1-5 | once | TRBV6-1 | TGTGCCAGCAGGGGACCGGGACAGCGGGATCAGCCCCAGCATTTT | CASRGPGQRDQPQHF
NA | TRBJ2-1 | NA | TRBV6-6 | TGTGCCAGCAGTAGGGGACTCCAAAGGGGTGAGCAGTTCTTC | CASSRGLQRGEQFF
TRBD2 | TRBJ2-7 | NA | TRBV27 | TGTGCCAGCAGGACAAGCGGGAGGGCCTACGAGCAGTACTTC | CASRTSGRAYEQYF
NA | TRBJ1-3 | NA | TRBV4-1 | TGCGCCAGCAGCCAAGATTCGGTGAGGGGGGGACCCTCTGGAAACACCATATATTTT | CASSQDSVRGGPSGNTIYF
NA | TRBJ1-3 | once | TRBV15 | TGTGCCACCAGCAGAGATGTGGGAGCCTCTGGAAACACCATATATTTT | CATSRDVGASGNTIYF
TRBD1 | TRBJ2-7 | NA | TRBV19 | TGTGCCAGTAGTATAGGGCAGGGGGCGTACGAGCAGTACTTC | CASSIGQGAYEQYF
NA | TRBJ1-1 | NA | TRBV6-1 | TGTGCCAGCAGTGAGGTGGGGGTCGGGGGCACTGAAGCTTTCTTT | CASSEVGVGGTEAFF
TRBD1 | TRBJ1-4 | NA | TRBV7-7 | TGTGCCAGCAGCCCGGGACAGGGGGCTGGTGAAAAACTGTTTTTT | CASSPGQGAGEKLFF
NA | TRBJ2-2 | NA | TRBV28 | TGTGCCAGCAGTTTCGGAGGGGCCACCGGGGAGCTGTTTTTT | CASSFGGATGELFF
NA | TRBJ2-1 | NA | TRBV27 | TGTGCCAGCAGTTCGGCGTCCCCCCGGGGGAAGGGCAATGAGCAGTTCTTC | CASSSASPRGKGNEQFF
NA | TRBJ2-3 | few | TRBV7-9 | TGTGCCAGCAGCTTAGCGAACACAGATACGCAGTATTTT | CASSLANTDTQYF
NA | TRBJ2-5 | NA | TRBV28 | TGTGCCAGCCAGAAGCGGGACCAAGAGACCCAGTACTTC | CASQKRDQETQYF
NA | TRBJ1-3 | NA | TRBV7-2 | TGTGCCAGCAGCAGGGGCAGCTCTGGAAACACCATATATTTT | CASSRGSSGNTIYF
NA | TRBJ1-1 | NA | TRBV6-6 | TGTGCCAGCAGTTCCACCACTAACACTGAAGCTTTCTTT | CASSSTTNTEAFF
TRBD2 | TRBJ2-7 | NA | TRBV28 | TGTGCCAGCAGTTTACGCCTAGCGGGAGGGTCCTTCGAGCAGTACTTC | CASSLRLAGGSFEQYF
NA | TRBJ1-4 | NA | TRBV21-1 | TGTGCCAGCAGACGGCGACAATCAACTAATGAAAAACTGTTTTTT | CASRRRQSTNEKLFF
NA | TRBJ1-6 | NA | TRBV6-6 | TGTGCCAGCAGCCTCGGGGATTCACCCCTCCACTTT | CASSLGDSPLHF
NA | TRBJ2-1 | NA | TRBV15 | TGTGCCACCAGCAAACGGTCAGCGACCTACAATGAGCAGTTCTTC | CATSKRSATYNEQFF
NA | TRBJ2-7 | NA | TRBV7-2 | TGTGCCAGCAGGGGGAGCGCGGGGATCCCTACGAAGCAGTACTTC | CASRGSAGIPTKQYF
NA | TRBJ2-2 | NA | TRBV28 | TGTGCCAGCACCAGACGGTTGAACACCGGGGAGCTGTTTTTT | CASTRRLNTGELFF
NA | TRBJ2-7 | NA | TRBV29-1 | TGCAGCGTTGAAGGTTTAGGCTACGAGCAGTACTTC | CSVEGLGYEQYF
NA | TRBJ1-2 | NA | TRBV7-2 | TGTGCCAGCAGCTTACTCACAGGGTATGGCTACACCTTC | CASSLLTGYGYTF
NA | TRBJ1-5 | NA | TRBV6-6 | TGTGCCAGCAGCGGTGGCTATAGCAATCAGCCCCAGCATTTT | CASSGGYSNQPQHF
TRBD2 | TRBJ2-7 | NA | TRBV6-6 | TGTGCCAGCAGTTTCACGGGACTAGATGTGTACTTC | CASSFTGLDVYF
TRBD2 | TRBJ2-1 | once | TRBV5-1 | TGCGCCAGCAAGGCAGCGGGAGTCCATGAGCAGTTCTTC | CASKAAGVHEQFF
NA | TRBJ2-1 | NA | TRBV30 | TGTGCCTGGAGTGTATCCCCGCTAGCGCGCAATGAGCAGTTCTTC | CAWSVSPLARNEQFF
NA | TRBJ2-2 | NA | TRBV9 | TGTGCCAGCAGCCCCAGGAAGAACACCGGGGAGCTGTTTTTT | CASSPRKNTGELFF
TRBD1 | TRBJ2-5 | NA | TRBV28 | TGTGCCAGCCTGGGGGACAGGGAGGAGACGGAGACCCAGTACTTC | CASLGDREETETQYF
NA | TRBJ1-1 | NA | TRBV7-9 | TGTGCCAGCAGCTTAGGTTCCCAAGCTTTCTTT | CASSLGSQAFF